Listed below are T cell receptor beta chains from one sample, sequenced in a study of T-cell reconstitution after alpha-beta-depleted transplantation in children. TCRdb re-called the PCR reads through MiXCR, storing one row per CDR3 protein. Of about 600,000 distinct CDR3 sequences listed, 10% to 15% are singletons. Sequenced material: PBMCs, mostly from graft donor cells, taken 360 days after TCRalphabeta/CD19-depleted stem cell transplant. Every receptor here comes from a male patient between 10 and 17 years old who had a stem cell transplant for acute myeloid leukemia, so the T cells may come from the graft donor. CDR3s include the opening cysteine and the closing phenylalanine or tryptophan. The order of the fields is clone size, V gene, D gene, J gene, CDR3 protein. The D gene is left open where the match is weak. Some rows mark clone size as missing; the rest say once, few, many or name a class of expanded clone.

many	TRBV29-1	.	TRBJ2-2	CSVDNTGELFF
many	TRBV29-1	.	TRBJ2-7	CSVEDLREQYF
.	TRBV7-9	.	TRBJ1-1	CASSLEGLVAFF
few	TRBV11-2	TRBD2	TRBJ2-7	CASSLGSLAPTSIYEQYF
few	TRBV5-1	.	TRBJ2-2	CASSLAASAYTGELFF
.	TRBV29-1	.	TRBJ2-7	CSVQWQTHSYEQYF
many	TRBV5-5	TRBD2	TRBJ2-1	CASSQTSGRASEQFF
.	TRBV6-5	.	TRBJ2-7	CASSYSNSPTYEQYF
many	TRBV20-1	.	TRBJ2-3	CSASKAADTQYF
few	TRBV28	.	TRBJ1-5	CASSLRALLLLPSNQPQHF
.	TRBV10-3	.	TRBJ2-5	CAIGSDRETQYF
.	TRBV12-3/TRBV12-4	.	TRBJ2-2	CASSPQDSPLTGELFF
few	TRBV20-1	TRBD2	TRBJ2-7	CSARDLHEAGPAYEQYF
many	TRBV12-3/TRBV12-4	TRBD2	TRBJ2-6	CASRAGGGSWANVLTF
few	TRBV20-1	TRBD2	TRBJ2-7	CSARDGSGRPSYEQYF
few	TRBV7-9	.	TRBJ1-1	CASSVPGAPNTEAFF
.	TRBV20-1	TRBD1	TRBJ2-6	CSAREGRQGVGGANVLTF
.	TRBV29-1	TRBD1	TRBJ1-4	CSARQGDEKLFF
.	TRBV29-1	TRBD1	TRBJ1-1	CSVATGEAFF
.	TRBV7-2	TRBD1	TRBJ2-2	CASSPRGQRINTGELFF
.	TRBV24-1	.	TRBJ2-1	CATSLATRSYNEQFF
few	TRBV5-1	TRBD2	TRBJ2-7	CASTLLLAGAHEQYF
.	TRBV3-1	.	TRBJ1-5	CASSQDLLGPQHF
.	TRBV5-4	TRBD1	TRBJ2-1	CASTQGQAKYNEQFF
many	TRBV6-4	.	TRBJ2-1	CASSDSPIWGSYNEQFF
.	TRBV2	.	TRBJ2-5	CASPINRDQETQYF
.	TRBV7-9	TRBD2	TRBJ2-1	CASSPIAGGGLGEQFF
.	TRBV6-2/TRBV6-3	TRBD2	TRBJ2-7	CASSQQAPGGLYEQYF
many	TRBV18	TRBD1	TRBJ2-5	CASSPWTGKGQETQYF
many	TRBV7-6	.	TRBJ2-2	CASRMSPGELFF
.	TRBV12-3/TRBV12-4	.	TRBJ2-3	CASSLATGYTQYF
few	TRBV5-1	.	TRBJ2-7	CASSLGDDPYEQYF
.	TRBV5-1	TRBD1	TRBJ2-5	CASSPRARDRDETQYF
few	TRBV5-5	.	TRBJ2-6	CASSLVGPGANVLTF
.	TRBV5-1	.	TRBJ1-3	CASSLGQQNLPGNTIYF
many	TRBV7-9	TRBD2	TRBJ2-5	CASILGLAGVETQYF
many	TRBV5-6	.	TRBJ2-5	CASREGPPQETQYF